The clone carrying this T cell receptor beta chain has a handful of counts. The antigen remains undetermined. Trimming shortened V by 6 bases and J by 8 bases, and 14 bases separated the two germline ends. This CDR3 spans 12 amino acids. TCRdb ran MiXCR on the 5' RACE reads and lists one entry per CDR3 protein. Altogether around 530,000 distinct CDR3 sequences are present, approximately 14% being singletons, with the ten largest covering around 0.48%. This record comes from a study of identical twins. Findings and caveats of the study: The study drew conclusions from cross-sectional statistical analysis, not from following the same donors. The study found weaker excess twin sharing in beta out-of-frame sequences. Within monozygotic twins, out-of-frame TCR alpha sharing was underestimated by the models.

These data also formed part of another study, on yellow fever vaccine responses in identical twins.

The TCR comes from a woman aged 18-30 years in good health. The chain employs TRBV12-3 or TRBV12-4 and TRBJ2-7; D ambiguous. The sequenced material came from CD4+ T cells sorted from blood. This CDR3 is CASSPTRTQQYF. For the CDR3, the DNA is TGTGCCAGCAGCCCAACCAGGACCCAGCAGTACTTC.